This T cell receptor beta chain was recorded in a study of T cells in localized non-small cell lung cancer. Per the germline V gene, CDR1 is SGHTA and CDR2 is FQGNSA. The CDR3 covers 15 residues. V shed 5 bases, J shed 4 bases, and the junction held 11 bases outside the gene matches. Here immunoSEQ multiplex PCR was the method, and the copy in TCRdb shows in-frame clones only, minus some. Among about 78,000 clones listed, roughly 81% were seen once. Sequenced material: peripheral blood, taken before any cancer treatment. V is TRBV7-2 and J is TRBJ2-7; 7 bases line up with TRBD2. The TCR sequence derives from a man between 40 and 69 years old with stage I lung adenocarcinoma. The CDR3 reads CASSLVGGRDYEQYF. CDR3 sequence (DNA): TGTGCCAGCAGCCTCGTTGGGGGGAGGGATTACGAGCAGTACTTC.